This entry lists 27 T cell receptor beta chains sequenced from one sample in a study of T cells in Graves' hyperthyroidism and ophthalmopathy. RNA transcripts were the template for amplifying TCR beta CDR3 regions. First-round RT-PCR targeting the TCR CDR3 was performed with the HTBI primer set. TCRdb fed the multiplex PCR reads into MiXCR, producing one record per CDR3 protein. The data show hundreds of thousands of distinct CDR3 sequences, with about 38% seen just once and over 8% held by the top ten. The source material was blood. These TCRs come from a man between 18 and 29 years old with Graves' hyperthyroidism.

This clonotype was found a few times. The chain joins TRBV20-1 to TRBJ2-7; 7 positions match TRBD1. J gave up 0 bases and V 7 bases, and 9 bases lay outside the gene matches. The CDR3 length is 14 residues. CDR1 DFQATT and CDR2 SNEGSKA come from the germline V gene (reference sequence). Written as DNA, the CDR3 is TGCAGTGGTTCACAGGGGCTCCGCTCCTACGAGCAGTACTTC. It is translated as CSGSQGLRSYEQYF.

The table lists this clonotype with a few counts. The CDR3: CASSFGSALEQYF. As DNA, the CDR3 is TGCGCCAGCAGCTTTGGGAGCGCTCTCGAGCAGTACTTC. The V call is TRBV5-1, the J call TRBJ2-7; perhaps TRBD2 as D (5 bases). The CDR3 contains 13 residues. Trimming cost V 2 bases and J 6 bases, with 12 bases left between them. Germline CDR1 and CDR2: SGHRS and YFSETQ. Looking up the rest from reference TRBV5-1 and TRBJ2-7 gives the full variable domain: KAGVTQTPRYLIKTRGQQVTLSCSPISGHRSVSWYQQTPGQGLQFLFEYFSETQRNKGNFPGRFSGRQFSNSRSEMNVSTLELGDSALYLCASSFGSALEQYFGPGTRLTVT.

This chain connects TRBV7-2 to TRBJ2-7; D may be TRBD2 (5 bases). Trimming took 5 bases from V and 7 from J, leaving 12 bases between them. Germline V gene data show CDR1 as SGHTA and CDR2 as FQGNSA. The CDR3 loop spans 12 amino acids. CDR3 amino acids: CASSPHGGEQYF. The CDR3 bases are TGTGCCAGCAGCCCTCATGGCGGGGAGCAGTACTTC.

To note about this clonotype: Possible read error: a much larger clone is one base away. This chain uses TRBV6-5 with TRBJ1-3; no clear D gene. V was cut by 6 bases and J by 0 bases, with 6 bases left in between. Germline V gene sequence: CDR1 MNHEY, CDR2 SVGAGI. This CDR3 is built from 13 residues. The CDR3 loop is CASRLGSGNTIYF. As DNA, the CDR3 is TGTGCCAGCAGGTTGGGCTCTGGAAACACCATATATTTT.

This clonotype was detected a few times. This chain uses TRBV5-6 with TRBJ1-1; no clear D. V lost 1 base and J lost 7, with 11 bases in between. Germline values: CDR1 SGHDT, CDR2 YYEEEE. This CDR3 is 13 amino acids long. The DNA for the CDR3 is TGTGCCAGCAGCTTGAGGTCGGGTCGTGAAGCTTTCTTT. Its protein product is CASSLRSGREAFF.

This clonotype has a count of ten or more. V usage is TRBV12-3 or TRBV12-4 and J usage is TRBJ1-2; 7 nucleotides agree with TRBD1. With V trimmed by 5 bases and J by 4 bases, 1 base remained unmatched. The CDR3 spans 12 residues. The CDR3 spells CASSAGGYGYTF. The DNA for the CDR3 is TGTGCCAGCAGTGCAGGGGGCTATGGCTACACCTTC.

This clonotype was detected ten times or more. The CDR3 DNA reads as TGTGCCAGCAGCCCCGGCAGTCATAACACCATATATTTT. Translating it yields CASSPGSHNTIYF. The V call is TRBV7-9, the J call TRBJ1-3; D is undetermined. This CDR3 is built from 13 residues. Germline assignment: CDR1 SEHNR and CDR2 FQNEAQ (reference sequence). The germline V and J ends were trimmed by 5 bases and 7 bases, with 12 bases remaining between them.

This clonotype was seen once. A much more abundant neighbour one base away suggests this may be a read error. The chain links TRBV7-6 to TRBJ1-4; D is undetermined. Per germline, CDR1 SGHVS and CDR2 FNYEAQ. The CDR3 has 14 amino acids. Trimming pared 3 bases from V and 0 bases from J, leaving 5 bases between. CDR3 residues: CASSLETTNEKLFF. DNA of the CDR3: TGTGCCAGCAGCTTGGAGACAACTAATGAAAAACTGTTTTTT.

The rearrangement links TRBV6-2 or TRBV6-3 to TRBJ1-2, with unresolved D. V lost 6 bases, J lost 6 bases, and 17 bases lay in between. CDR3 length: 14 residues. CDR1 and CDR2 (germline): MNHEY, SVGEGT. This CDR3 reads CASSWTLAQNGYTF. The CDR3 DNA reads TGTGCCAGCAGCTGGACCCTAGCCCAGAATGGCTACACCTTC.

To note about this clonotype: A clone one base away is much larger, so this may be a read error. The chain is built from TRBV10-3 and TRBJ1-4; D remains unclear. The CDR3 loop spans 13 amino acids. Trimming removed 8 bases at V and 4 bases at J, with 11 bases between. The germline V gene has CDR1 ENHRY and CDR2 SYGVKD. For the CDR3, the DNA is TGTGCCATCCAGACACGGTATAATGAAAAACTGTTTTTT. This sequence encodes CAIQTRYNEKLFF.

Worth noting for this clonotype: A read error may explain this, as a much larger clone is one base away. The V call is TRBV10-3, the J call TRBJ1-2, with 7 nucleotides matching TRBD1. Germline lookup yields CDR1 ENHRY and CDR2 SYGVKD. This CDR3 is built from 13 residues. Losses at the gene ends were 5 bases for V and 10 bases for J; bases not matched to a gene: 10. CDR3 DNA: TGTGCCATCAGTAGGACTTGGGACAGAGACTACACCTTC. Translating gives CAISRTWDRDYTF.

The chain carries TRBV29-1 and TRBJ2-5, with D tentatively TRBD1 or TRBD2 (6 bases each). V lost 7 bases, J lost 4 bases, and 10 bases lay in between. Germline loops: CDR1 SQVTM, CDR2 ANQGSEA. This CDR3 has 11 amino acids. The CDR3 loop is CSGGAGETQYF. DNA of the CDR3: TGCAGCGGGGGGGCCGGAGAGACCCAGTACTTC.

The table lists this clonotype with many counts. This chain links TRBV14 with TRBJ1-1; D remains ambiguous. Trimming left V 0 bases short and J 4 bases short, with 6 bases between. The CDR3 loop spans 13 amino acids. In germline, CDR1 is SGHDN, CDR2 FVKESK. The CDR3 is CASSQDRSTEAFF. CDR3 nucleotides: TGTGCCAGCAGCCAAGATCGCTCCACTGAAGCTTTCTTT.

V gene TRBV20-1 combines with J gene TRBJ1-5; D remains ambiguous. The CDR3 sequence is 14 residues long. Trimming took off 0 bases at V and 2 bases at J, with 8 bases between the two ends. Germline lookup yields CDR1 DFQATT and CDR2 SNEGSKA (reference sequence). Here the CDR3 reads CSARDGSRNQPQHF. The CDR3 nucleotides are TGCAGTGCTAGAGATGGCAGCCGCAATCAGCCCCAGCATTTT.

Points on this clonotype: Possible read error: a much larger clone is one base away. Here the CDR3 reads CSVEVWTGQETQYF. The CDR3, as DNA: TGCAGCGTTGAAGTTTGGACGGGTCAAGAGACCCAGTACTTC. The chain combines TRBV29-1 with TRBJ2-5, with unresolved D. The V and J ends lost 1 base and 2 bases respectively, with 11 bases between them. Germline V CDR1 and CDR2: SQVTM, ANQGSEA. This CDR3 has 14 residues.

This clonotype has ten or more counts. This rearrangement joins TRBV7-8 to TRBJ2-5; TRBD2 matches at 11 bases. Looked up from germline, CDR1 is SGHVS and CDR2 is FQNEAQ. The CDR3 contains 14 residues. V shed 8 bases, J shed 5 bases, and the junction held 7 bases outside the gene matches. The CDR3 loop is CASSPSGGWETQYF. The CDR3 coding sequence is TGTGCCAGCTCGCCTAGCGGGGGGTGGGAGACCCAGTACTTC.

This clonotype has just a few counts. The V gene is TRBV5-4, the J gene TRBJ1-4, with TRBD1 as a possible D gene (5 bases). This CDR3 contains 15 residues. Trimming took 0 bases from V and 6 from J, leaving 12 bases between them. CDR1 is SGHNT, CDR2 YYREEE, per germline (reference sequence). Here the CDR3 DNA reads TGTGCCAGCAGCTTGGATGCAGGGTTCGATGAAAAACTGTTTTTT. Its protein is CASSLDAGFDEKLFF.

This clonotype has more than one count but fewer than ten. V and J are TRBV4-3 and TRBJ1-4, with unresolved D. This CDR3 region has 14 residues. CDR1 is LGHNA, CDR2 YSLEER, per germline. V was pared by 0 bases and J by 5 bases, with 7 bases between. The CDR3 region is CASSQDPRNEKLFF. CDR3 coding DNA: TGCGCCAGCAGCCAAGATCCCCGAAATGAAAAACTGTTTTTT.

The chain recombines TRBV25-1 with TRBJ2-2; 9 positions match TRBD2. This CDR3 spans 16 amino acids. The V gene end was trimmed by 5 bases and the J gene end by 1 base; junction bases not matched to a gene: 5. CDR1 and CDR2 from the germline V gene are MGHDK and SYGVNS. The CDR3 spells CASSSGSGRNTGELFF. The CDR3 DNA reads TGTGCCAGCAGTTCGGGTAGCGGGAGGAACACCGGGGAGCTGTTTTTT.

This clonotype has only a few counts. The rearrangement links TRBV5-1 to TRBJ1-1; D is perhaps TRBD1 (5 bases). The CDR3 spans 15 residues. Germline V gene lookup returns CDR1 SGHRS and CDR2 YFSETQ. The germline V and J ends were trimmed by 0 bases and 4 bases, with 13 bases remaining between them. This chain's CDR3 is CASSLAEGARTEAFF. The CDR3 DNA reads TGCGCCAGCAGCTTGGCCGAAGGGGCGCGCACTGAAGCTTTCTTT.

The chain has TRBV6-5 and TRBJ2-7, with a possible D match to TRBD1 (6 bases). The CDR3 sequence is 13 residues long. Germline V gives CDR1 MNHEY, CDR2 SVGAGI. The V gene lost 6 bases and the J gene lost 3 bases, with 12 bases spanning the gap. The CDR3 loop is CASRYRAYYEQYF. CDR3 DNA: TGTGCCAGCAGGTACAGGGCGTACTACGAGCAGTACTTC.

The table lists this clonotype with many counts. The chain uses TRBV6-5 and TRBJ1-5; tentatively, D is TRBD1 (5 bases). CDR3 length: 15 residues. V was clipped by 6 bases and J by 5 bases, with 17 bases between them. Germline assignment: CDR1 MNHEY and CDR2 SVGAGI. The CDR3 region is CASSFTGGRDQPQHF. The CDR3 region has the DNA TGTGCCAGCAGCTTTACGGGGGGGAGGGATCAGCCCCAGCATTTT.

A note on this clonotype: Compared with germline, one end of the junction differs, possibly owing to a read error. The chain links TRBV5-5 to TRBJ1-1; D unclear. CDR3 length: 14 amino acids. CDR1 SGHKS and CDR2 YYEKEE come from the germline V gene (reference sequence). CDR3 amino acids: CASSFEGSGTEAFF. DNA for the CDR3: TGCGCCAGCAGCTTTGAAGGCAGCGGCACTGAAGCTTTCTTT.

The rearrangement joins TRBV10-3 to TRBJ2-7; no definite D call. The ends were cut back, 10 bases at V and 0 bases at J, with 10 bases in the middle. Germline CDR1 reads ENHRY; CDR2 reads SYGVKD. The CDR3 has 12 residues. DNA for the CDR3: TGTGCCAGCGCATTCAGCTCCTACGAGCAGTACTTC. As protein: CASAFSSYEQYF.

Of note for this clonotype: This could be a read error, since a much larger clone is one nucleotide away. The genes are TRBV10-3 and TRBJ1-4; no reliable D call. In germline, CDR1 is ENHRY, CDR2 SYGVKD. The CDR3 runs 11 residues. The V end lost 11 bases, the J end lost 7 bases, and 11 bases lay between the germline ends. In nucleotides, the CDR3 is TGTGCCGTAGTGTCCCTTGAAAAACTGTTTTTT. This translates into CAVVSLEKLFF.

This clonotype has just a few counts. The rearrangement links TRBV12-3 or TRBV12-4 to TRBJ2-7, with D possibly TRBD2 on 5 matching bases. This CDR3 comprises 12 residues. Trimming stripped 7 bases from V and 3 bases from J, with 10 bases between. The CDR3 DNA sequence: TGTGCCAGCACTCAAAGCGGCTACGAGCAGTACTTC. Amino acid sequence: CASTQSGYEQYF.

This clonotype showed up many times. This sequence joins TRBV2 and TRBJ1-2; D is ambiguous. The CDR3 totals 11 residues. V lost 7 bases and J 4 bases, leaving 7 bases between the germline ends. Germline V gene lookup returns CDR1 SNHLY and CDR2 FYNNEI. This chain's CDR3 is CASTTGYGYTF. The CDR3, as DNA: TGTGCCAGCACGACGGGCTATGGCTACACCTTC.